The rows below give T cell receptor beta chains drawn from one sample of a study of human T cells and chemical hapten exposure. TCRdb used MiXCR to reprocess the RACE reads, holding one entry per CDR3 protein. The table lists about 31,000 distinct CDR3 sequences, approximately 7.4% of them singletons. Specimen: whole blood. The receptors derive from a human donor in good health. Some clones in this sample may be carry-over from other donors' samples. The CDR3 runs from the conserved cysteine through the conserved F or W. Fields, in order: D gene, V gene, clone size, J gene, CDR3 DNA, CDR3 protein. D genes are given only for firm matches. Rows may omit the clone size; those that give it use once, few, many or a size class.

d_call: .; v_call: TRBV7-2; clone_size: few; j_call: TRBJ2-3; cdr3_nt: TGTGCCAGCAGCTGGCTAGCAGATACGCAGTATTTT; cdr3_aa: CASSWLADTQYF
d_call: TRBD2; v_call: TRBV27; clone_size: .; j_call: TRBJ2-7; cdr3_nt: TGTGCCGTCGGGACTAGCGGGACCCCTGCCTACGAGCAGTACTTC; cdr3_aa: CAVGTSGTPAYEQYF
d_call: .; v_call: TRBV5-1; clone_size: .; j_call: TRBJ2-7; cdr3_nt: TGCGCCAGCAGCTTTGGGTGCGAAGGGCAAGAGCAGTACTTC; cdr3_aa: CASSFGCEGQEQYF
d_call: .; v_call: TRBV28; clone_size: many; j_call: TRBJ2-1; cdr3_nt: TGTGCCAGCAGTTTCCTCCAGGGGGGGGCCTACAATGAGCAGTTCTTC; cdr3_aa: CASSFLQGGAYNEQFF
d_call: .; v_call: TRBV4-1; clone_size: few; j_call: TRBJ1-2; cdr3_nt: TGCGCCAGCAGCCAGAGCTACAGCCGTAACTATGGCTACACCTTC; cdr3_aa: CASSQSYSRNYGYTF
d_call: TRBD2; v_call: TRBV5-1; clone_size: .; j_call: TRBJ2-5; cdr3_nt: TGCGCCAGCCTACCCTGGGGGGGCCAAGAGACCCAGTACTTC; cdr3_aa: CASLPWGGQETQYF
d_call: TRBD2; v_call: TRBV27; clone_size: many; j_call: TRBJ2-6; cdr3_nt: TGTGCCAGCAGTGCACTTAGCGGGAGTTTTCCCGGGGCCAACGTCCTGACTTTC; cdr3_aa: CASSALSGSFPGANVLTF
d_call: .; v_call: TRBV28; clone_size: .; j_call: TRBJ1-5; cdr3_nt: TGTGCCAGCAGTTTGCCCCGAGGGGACCGGGACCCCCACAATCAGCCCCAGCATTTT; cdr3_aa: CASSLPRGDRDPHNQPQHF
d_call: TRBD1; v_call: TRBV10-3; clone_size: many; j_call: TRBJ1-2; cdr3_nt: TGTGCCATCAGTAGAGGGACAGGGGGCTTTGATGGCTACACCTTC; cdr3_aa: CAISRGTGGFDGYTF
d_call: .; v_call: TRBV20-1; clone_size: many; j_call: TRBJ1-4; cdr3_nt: TGCAGTGCCTTGGGACCTACCAATGAAAAACTGTTTTTT; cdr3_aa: CSALGPTNEKLFF
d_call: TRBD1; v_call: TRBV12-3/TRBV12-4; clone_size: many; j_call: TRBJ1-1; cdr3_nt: TGTGCCAGCAGTTTAATAAGAGGGGGCAACACTGAAGCTTTCTTT; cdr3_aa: CASSLIRGGNTEAFF
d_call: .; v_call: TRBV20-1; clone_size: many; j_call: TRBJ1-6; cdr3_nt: TGCAGTGCTAGGGGGAATGCTTCACCCCTCCACTTT; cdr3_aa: CSARGNASPLHF
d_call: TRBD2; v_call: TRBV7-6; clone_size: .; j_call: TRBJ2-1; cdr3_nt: TGTGCCAGCAGCCCCTCTCCGGGACTAGGACTGGAGCAGTTCTTC; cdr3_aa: CASSPSPGLGLEQFF
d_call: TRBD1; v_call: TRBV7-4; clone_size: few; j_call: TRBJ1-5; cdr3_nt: TGTGCCAGCAGGTTAAGGCACCACAGGGGCCTTTTCGATCAGCCCCAGCATTTT; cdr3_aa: CASRLRHHRGLFDQPQHF
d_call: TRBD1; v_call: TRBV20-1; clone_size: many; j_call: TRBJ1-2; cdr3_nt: TGCAGTGCTAGGGGACAGATCCTCTATGGCTACACCTTC; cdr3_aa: CSARGQILYGYTF
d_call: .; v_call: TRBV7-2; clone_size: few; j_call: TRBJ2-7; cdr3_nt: TGTGCCAGCAGCACCAGTCCAGCGTCAACCTCCTACGAGCAGTACTTC; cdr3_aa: CASSTSPASTSYEQYF
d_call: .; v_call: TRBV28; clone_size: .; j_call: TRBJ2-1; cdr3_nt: TGTGCCAGCAGTTTATTTAGCGGACCTTACAATGAGCAGTTCTTC; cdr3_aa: CASSLFSGPYNEQFF
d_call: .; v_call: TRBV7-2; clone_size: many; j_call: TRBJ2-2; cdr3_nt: TGTGCCAGCAGCTTAGGTTCTGAGACCGGGGAGCTGTTTTTT; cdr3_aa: CASSLGSETGELFF
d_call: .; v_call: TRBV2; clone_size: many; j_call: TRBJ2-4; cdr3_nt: TGTGCCAGCAGTGAATCGCAGGAATCCATTCAGTACTTC; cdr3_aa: CASSESQESIQYF
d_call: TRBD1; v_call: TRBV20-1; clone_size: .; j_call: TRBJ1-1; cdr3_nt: TGCAGTGCTGGCAACCCCGGGACAGGGAACACTGAAGCTTTCTTT; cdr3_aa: CSAGNPGTGNTEAFF
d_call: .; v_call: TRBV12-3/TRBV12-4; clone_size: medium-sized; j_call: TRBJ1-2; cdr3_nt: TGTGCCAGCAGTTTACCCTCGGTCCGTTATGGCTACACCTTC; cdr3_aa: CASSLPSVRYGYTF
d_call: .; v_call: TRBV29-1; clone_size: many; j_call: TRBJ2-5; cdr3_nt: TGCAGCGTTAACAGCCAAGAGACCCAGTACTTC; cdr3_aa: CSVNSQETQYF
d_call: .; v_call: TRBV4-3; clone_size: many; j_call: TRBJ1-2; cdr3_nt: TGCGCCAGCAGCCAAGAGGGGCAGGAAGATGGCTACACCTTC; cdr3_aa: CASSQEGQEDGYTF
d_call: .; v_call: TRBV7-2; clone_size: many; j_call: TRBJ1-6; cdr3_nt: TGTGCCAGCAGCCGCGCCCAGGGGAATTCACCCCTCCACTTT; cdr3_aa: CASSRAQGNSPLHF
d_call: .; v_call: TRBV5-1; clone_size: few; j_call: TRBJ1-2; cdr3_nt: TGCGCCAGCAGGCCCGGAGGAATGGGTGAGACCTATGGCTACACCTTC; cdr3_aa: CASRPGGMGETYGYTF
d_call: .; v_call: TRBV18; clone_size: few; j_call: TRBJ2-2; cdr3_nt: TGTGCCAGCTCATACAACACCGGGGAGCTGTTTTTT; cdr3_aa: CASSYNTGELFF
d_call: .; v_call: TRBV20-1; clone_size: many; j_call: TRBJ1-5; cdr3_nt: TGCAGTGCTAGAGGGTCCCTTAATCAGCCCCAGCATTTT; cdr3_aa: CSARGSLNQPQHF
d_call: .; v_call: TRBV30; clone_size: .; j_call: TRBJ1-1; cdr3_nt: TGTGCCTGGAGTTCTTCCGGCACTGAAGCTTTCTTT; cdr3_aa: CAWSSSGTEAFF
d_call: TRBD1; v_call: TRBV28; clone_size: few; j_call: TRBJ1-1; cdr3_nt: TGTGCCAGCAGTTTAAGGGACAGGGCGTTGGATTTCTTT; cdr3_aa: CASSLRDRALDFF
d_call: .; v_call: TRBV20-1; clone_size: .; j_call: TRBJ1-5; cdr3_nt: TGCAGTGCTAGCTATCGGTCGGGAATCAGCAATCAGCCCCAGCATTTT; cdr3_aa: CSASYRSGISNQPQHF
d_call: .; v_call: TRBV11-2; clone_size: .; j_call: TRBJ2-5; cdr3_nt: TGTGCCAGCAGCTTAGTCGAGACCCAGTACTTC; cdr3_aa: CASSLVETQYF
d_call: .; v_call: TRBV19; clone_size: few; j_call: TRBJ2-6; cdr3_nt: TGTGCCAGTAGTATCATAGTCTCCTCTGGGGCCAACGTCCTGACTTTC; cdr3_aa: CASSIIVSSGANVLTF
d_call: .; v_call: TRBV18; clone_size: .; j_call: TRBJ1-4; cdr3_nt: TGTGCCAGCTCACCCAGCAGTACTAATGAAAAACTGTTTTTT; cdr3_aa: CASSPSSTNEKLFF
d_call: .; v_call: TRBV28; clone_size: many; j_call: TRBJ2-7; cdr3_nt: TGTGCCAGCAGTTTATCCTCGCGGGCGACCTACGAGCAGTACTTC; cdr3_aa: CASSLSSRATYEQYF
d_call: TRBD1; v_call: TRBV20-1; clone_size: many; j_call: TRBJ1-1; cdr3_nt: TGCAGTGCTAGAGAGCTCACAGGGGTTGAGGCTTTCTTT; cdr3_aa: CSARELTGVEAFF
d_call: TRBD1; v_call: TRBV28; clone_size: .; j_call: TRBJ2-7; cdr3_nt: TGTGCCAGCAGTCCCGGGGACAGTCGAGTTCTCGAGCAGTACTTC; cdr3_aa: CASSPGDSRVLEQYF
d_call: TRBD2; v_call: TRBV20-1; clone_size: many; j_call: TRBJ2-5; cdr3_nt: TGCAGTGCGGAACGGGATTCAGCGGGAGGGCCCGGAGAGACCCAGTACTTC; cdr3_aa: CSAERDSAGGPGETQYF
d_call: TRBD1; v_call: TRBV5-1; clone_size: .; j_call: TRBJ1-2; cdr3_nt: TGCGCCAGCAGCTTAACAGGACAGGGGAACTATGGCTACACCTTC; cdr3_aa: CASSLTGQGNYGYTF
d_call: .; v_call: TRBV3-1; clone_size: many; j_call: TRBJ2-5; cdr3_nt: TGTGCCAGCAGCTCCAGATGGCAAGAGACCCAGTACTTC; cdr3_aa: CASSSRWQETQYF
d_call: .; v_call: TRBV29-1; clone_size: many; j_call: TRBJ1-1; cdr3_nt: TGCAGCGTTGAAACAGAACTAGACACTGAAGCTTTCTTT; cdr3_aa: CSVETELDTEAFF
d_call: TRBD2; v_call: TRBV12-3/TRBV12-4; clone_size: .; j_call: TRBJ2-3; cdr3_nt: TGTGCCAGCACCCTCACTAGCGGGGTAGAGAATTTT; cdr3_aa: CASTLTSGVENF
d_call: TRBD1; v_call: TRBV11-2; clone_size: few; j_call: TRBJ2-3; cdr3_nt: TGTGCCAGCAGCTTTACCAGGGGGCAAGAAGATACGCAGTATTTT; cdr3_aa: CASSFTRGQEDTQYF
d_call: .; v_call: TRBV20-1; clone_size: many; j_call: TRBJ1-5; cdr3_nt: TGCAGTGCCAGGGCTCCCCGGGACACTAAAGAGCCCCAGCATTTT; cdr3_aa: CSARAPRDTKEPQHF
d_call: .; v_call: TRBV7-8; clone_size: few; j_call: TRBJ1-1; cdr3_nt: TGTGCCAGCAGCGGACAGCTGAACACTGAAGCTTTCTTT; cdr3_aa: CASSGQLNTEAFF
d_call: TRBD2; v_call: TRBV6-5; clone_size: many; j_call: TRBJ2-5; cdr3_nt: TGTGCCAGCAGTTACTCGGGTTTTAGCGGGGGAGAGACCCAGTACTTC; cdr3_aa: CASSYSGFSGGETQYF
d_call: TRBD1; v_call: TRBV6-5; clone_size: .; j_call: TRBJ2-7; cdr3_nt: TGTGCCAGCAGTTACTCTGAGGGGGCGACCTCCTACGAGCAGTACTTC; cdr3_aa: CASSYSEGATSYEQYF
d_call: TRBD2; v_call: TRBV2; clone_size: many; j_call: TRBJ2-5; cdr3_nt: TGTGCCAGTGCCACTAGCGGGATCCAAGAGACCCAGTACTTC; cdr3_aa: CASATSGIQETQYF
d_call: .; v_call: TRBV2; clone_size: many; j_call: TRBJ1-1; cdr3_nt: TGTGCCAGCAGAGGACAATTGTTGAACACTGAAGCTTTCTTT; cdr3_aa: CASRGQLLNTEAFF
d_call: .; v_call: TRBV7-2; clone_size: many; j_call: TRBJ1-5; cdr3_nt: TGTGCCAGCAGCTATGGAGGGGGCAATCAGCCCCAGCATTTT; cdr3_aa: CASSYGGGNQPQHF
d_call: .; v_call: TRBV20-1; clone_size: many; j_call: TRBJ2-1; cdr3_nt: TGCAGTGCTCGTCGGACTTTATGGGAGCAGTTCTTC; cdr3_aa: CSARRTLWEQFF
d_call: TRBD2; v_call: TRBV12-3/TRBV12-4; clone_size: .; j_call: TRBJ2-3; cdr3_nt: TGTGCCAGCAGTTTGCGGGAGAGCCGCCCCGATACGCAGTATTTT; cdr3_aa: CASSLRESRPDTQYF